This T cell receptor beta chain was observed in a study of cytomegalovirus exposure and HLA in healthy donors. Study-level points and caveats: Highest at DRB1 and lowest at HLA-C, TCR association rates differed among HLA loci in a later analysis. Among the CMV-associated chains, three were confirmed in vitro as specific for CMV antigens. Sequencing depth roughly uniform across donors was assumed in presence/absence analyses.

The PCR employed 60 Vbeta primers together with 13 Jbeta primers. Here immunoSEQ multiplex PCR was the method, and the copy in TCRdb shows in-frame clones only, minus some. The table has roughly 150,000 clones, over 60% seen once; the top ten hold 2.5% to 3.5%. Remarks on this clone: Its antigen is unidentified.

CDR1 SGHAT and CDR2 FQNNGV come from the germline V gene. The V and J ends lost 5 bases and 1 base, in that order; junction bases with no gene match: 2. CDR3 length: 13 amino acids. Sequencing input: PBMCs. The V gene is TRBV11-2, the J gene TRBJ2-7; the match to TRBD1 covers 7 bases. The receptor was derived from a woman aged 25 to 39 in good health and CMV-seropositive. The CDR3 loop is CASSTGVSYEQYF. As DNA, the CDR3 is TGTGCCAGCAGCACAGGGGTATCCTACGAGCAGTACTTC.